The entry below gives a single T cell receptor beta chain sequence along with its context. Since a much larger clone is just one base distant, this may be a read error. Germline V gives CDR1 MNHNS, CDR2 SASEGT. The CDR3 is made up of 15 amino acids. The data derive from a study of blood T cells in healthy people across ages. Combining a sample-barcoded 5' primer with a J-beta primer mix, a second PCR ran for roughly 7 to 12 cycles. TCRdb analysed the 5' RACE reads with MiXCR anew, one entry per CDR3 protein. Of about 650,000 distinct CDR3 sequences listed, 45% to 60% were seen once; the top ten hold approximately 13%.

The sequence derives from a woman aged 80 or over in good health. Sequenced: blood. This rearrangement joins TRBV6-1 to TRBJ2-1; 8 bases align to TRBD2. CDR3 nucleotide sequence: TGTGCCAGCAGGGCACTAGCGGCGAGCGACAATGGGCAGTTCTTC. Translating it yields CASRALAASDNGQFF.